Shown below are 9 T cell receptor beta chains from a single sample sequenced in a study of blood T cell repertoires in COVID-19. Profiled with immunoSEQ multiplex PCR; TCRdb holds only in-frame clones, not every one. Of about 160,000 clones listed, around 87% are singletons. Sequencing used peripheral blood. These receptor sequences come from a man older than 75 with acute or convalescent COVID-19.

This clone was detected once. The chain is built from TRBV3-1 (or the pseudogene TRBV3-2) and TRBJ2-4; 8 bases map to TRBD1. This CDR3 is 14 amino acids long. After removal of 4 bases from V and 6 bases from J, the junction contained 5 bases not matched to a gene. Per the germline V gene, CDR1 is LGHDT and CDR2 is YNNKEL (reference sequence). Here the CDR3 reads CASSLYDRGNIQYF. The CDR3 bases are TGTGCCAGCAGCCTTTACGACAGGGGAAACATTCAGTACTTC.

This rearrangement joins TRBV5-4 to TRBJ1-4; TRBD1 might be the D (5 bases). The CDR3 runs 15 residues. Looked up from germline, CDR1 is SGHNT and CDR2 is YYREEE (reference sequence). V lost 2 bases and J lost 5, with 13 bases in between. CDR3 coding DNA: TGTGCCAGCAGCTTAGGGTCAGGGTGGAATGAAAAACTGTTTTTT. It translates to CASSLGSGWNEKLFF.

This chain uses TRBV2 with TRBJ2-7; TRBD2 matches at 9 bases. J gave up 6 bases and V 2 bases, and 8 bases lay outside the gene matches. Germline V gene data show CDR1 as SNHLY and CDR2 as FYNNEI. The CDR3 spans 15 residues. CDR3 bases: TGTGCCAGCAGTGAAATTGGGACTAGCTATGGCGAGCAGTACTTC. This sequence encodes CASSEIGTSYGEQYF.

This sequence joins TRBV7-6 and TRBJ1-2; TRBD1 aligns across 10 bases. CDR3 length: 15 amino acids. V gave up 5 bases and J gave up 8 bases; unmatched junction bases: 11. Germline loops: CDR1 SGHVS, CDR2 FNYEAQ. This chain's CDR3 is CASSKGLGQGEGYTF. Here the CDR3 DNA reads TGTGCCAGCAGCAAGGGCTTAGGACAGGGGGAGGGCTACACCTTC.

The DNA for the CDR3 is TGTGCCAGCAGAAAAATAGCGGGAGTTTCCTACGAGCAGTACTTC. It codes for CASRKIAGVSYEQYF. J is TRBJ2-7 and V is TRBV2; 9 bases fit TRBD2. Germline trimming cut 6 bases from V and 1 base from J; bases unmatched to any gene: 7. From germline, CDR1 is SNHLY and CDR2 FYNNEI. The CDR3 extends over 15 amino acids. Complete variable domain (other parts from reference TRBV2 and TRBJ2-7): EPEVTQTPSHQVTQMGQEVILRCVPISNHLYFYWYRQILGQKVEFLVSFYNNEISEKSEIFDDQFSVERPDGSNFTLKIRSTKLEDSAMYFCASRKIAGVSYEQYFGPGTRLTVT.

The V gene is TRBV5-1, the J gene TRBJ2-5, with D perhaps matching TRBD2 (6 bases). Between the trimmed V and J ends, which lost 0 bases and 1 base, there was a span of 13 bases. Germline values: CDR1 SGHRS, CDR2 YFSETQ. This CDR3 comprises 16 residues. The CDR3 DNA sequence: TGCGCCAGCAGCTTGGTGGTGGGAGGCCTCCAAGAGACCCAGTACTTC. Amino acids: CASSLVVGGLQETQYF.

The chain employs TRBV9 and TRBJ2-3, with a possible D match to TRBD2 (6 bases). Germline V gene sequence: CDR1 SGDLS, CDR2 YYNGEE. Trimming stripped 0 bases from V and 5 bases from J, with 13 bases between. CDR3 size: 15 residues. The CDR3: CASSVAAGRVDTQYF. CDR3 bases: TGTGCCAGCAGCGTAGCGGCGGGGCGGGTAGATACGCAGTATTTT.

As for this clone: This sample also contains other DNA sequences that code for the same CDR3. The CDR3 is CASSLSSGTNTGELFF. The CDR3 DNA reads TGTGCCAGCAGTTTAAGTAGCGGGACGAACACCGGGGAGCTGTTTTTT. The gene calls are TRBV27 and TRBJ2-2, with TRBD2 matching over 8 bases. V was pared by 2 bases and J by 0 bases, with 2 bases of the junction left unmatched. This CDR3 has 16 residues. Per the germline V gene, CDR1 is MNHEY and CDR2 is SMNVEV (reference sequence).

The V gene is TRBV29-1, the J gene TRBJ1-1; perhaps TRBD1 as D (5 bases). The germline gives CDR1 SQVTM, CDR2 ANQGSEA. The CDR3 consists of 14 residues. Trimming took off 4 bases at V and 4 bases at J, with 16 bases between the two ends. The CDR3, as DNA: TGCAGCGTTGCCGCCCGACAGAAAGGCACTGAAGCTTTCTTT. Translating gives CSVAARQKGTEAFF.